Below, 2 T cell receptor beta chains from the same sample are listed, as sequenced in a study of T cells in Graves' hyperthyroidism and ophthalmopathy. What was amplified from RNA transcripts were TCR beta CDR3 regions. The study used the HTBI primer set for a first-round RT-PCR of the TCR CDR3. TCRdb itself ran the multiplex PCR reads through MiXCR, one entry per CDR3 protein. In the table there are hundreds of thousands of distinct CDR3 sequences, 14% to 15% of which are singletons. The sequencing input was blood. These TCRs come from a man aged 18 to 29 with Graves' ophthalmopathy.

The CDR3 DNA reads TGTGCCAGCAGCTCGTTTAGGGCCGAGCAGTACTTC. Its protein product is CASSSFRAEQYF. This chain links TRBV5-8 with TRBJ2-7; D remains unclear. The CDR3 spans 12 residues. Germline assignment: CDR1 SGHTS and CDR2 YDEGEE. Deletions cut 3 bases from V and 6 bases from J, with 10 bases between.

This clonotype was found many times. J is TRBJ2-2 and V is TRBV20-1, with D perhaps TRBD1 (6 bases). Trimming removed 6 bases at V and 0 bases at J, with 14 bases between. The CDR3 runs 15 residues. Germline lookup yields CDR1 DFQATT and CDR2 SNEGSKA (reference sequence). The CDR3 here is CSATKGVPNTGELFF. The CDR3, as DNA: TGCAGTGCCACCAAGGGGGTTCCGAACACCGGGGAGCTGTTTTTT.